The 21 T cell receptor beta chains presented below share a single source sample, sequenced in a study of cytomegalovirus exposure and HLA in healthy donors. Primers: 60 Vbeta forward and 13 Jbeta reverse. The repertoire was sequenced with immunoSEQ multiplex PCR; TCRdb's copy has only in-frame clones and lacks some. The sample records some 110,000 clones, 65% to 75% being singletons. The sequencing sample was made of PBMCs. The receptors shown here come from a woman aged 45-65 years in good health and CMV-seropositive.

The V call is TRBV19, the J call TRBJ1-5; 8 nucleotides align to TRBD1. This CDR3 has 15 amino acids. Germline V lookup: CDR1 LNHDA, CDR2 SQIVND (reference sequence). The J segment lost 4 bases and the V segment lost 5 bases, leaving 7 bases of the junction unmatched. As DNA, the CDR3 is TGTGCCAGTAGTCTAAGGACAGGGCCAAATCAGCCCCAGCATTTT. Its translation: CASSLRTGPNQPQHF. The complete variable domain, with remaining parts taken from reference TRBV19 and TRBJ1-5, reads DGGITQSPKYLFRKEGQNVTLSCEQNLNHDAMYWYRQDPGQGLRLIYYSQIVNDFQKGDIAEGYSVSREKKESFPLTVTSAQKNPTAFYLCASSLRTGPNQPQHFGDGTRLSIL.

This chain links TRBV9 with TRBJ2-7; D uncertain. The germline V and J ends were trimmed by 0 bases and 0 bases, with 10 bases remaining between them. The CDR3 contains 15 residues. Germline V gene data show CDR1 as SGDLS and CDR2 as YYNGEE. CDR3 bases: TGTGCCAGCAGCGTAGAACAGTCGGTCTCCTACGAGCAGTACTTC. Its protein product is CASSVEQSVSYEQYF.

The V call is TRBV19, the J call TRBJ1-5, with a tentative D call TRBD1 (6 bases). The ends were cut back, 5 bases at V and 3 bases at J, with 14 bases in the middle. The germline V gene has CDR1 LNHDA and CDR2 SQIVND (reference sequence). CDR3 length: 15 amino acids. The CDR3 region is CASSVGGGSNQPQHF. The CDR3 nucleotides read TGTGCCAGTAGTGTGGGGGGGGGCTCCAATCAGCCCCAGCATTTT.

This chain connects TRBV12-5 to TRBJ2-7; 9 bases map to TRBD2. The CDR3 runs 15 residues. Germline values: CDR1 LGHNT, CDR2 FRNRAP. J lost 5 bases, V lost 2 bases, and 7 bases had no gene match. DNA of the CDR3: TGTGCTAGTGGTTTGTGGGCGGGGGGGACAGACGAGCAGTACTTC. It specifies CASGLWAGGTDEQYF.

V gene TRBV7-9 combines with J gene TRBJ2-2; D gene unclear. CDR3 size: 14 residues. Germline V gene data show CDR1 as SEHNR and CDR2 as FQNEAQ (reference sequence). V was pared by 5 bases and J by 7 bases, with 14 bases between. The CDR3: CASSPVLGIGELFF. DNA of the CDR3: TGTGCCAGCAGCCCAGTCTTGGGCATCGGGGAGCTGTTTTTT.

This clone was detected only once. This chain links TRBV19 with TRBJ2-2; TRBD1 aligns across 11 bases. This CDR3 comprises 17 residues. The junction had 11 bases not matched to a gene; V was cut back by 5 bases and J by 6 bases. CDR1 and CDR2 from the germline V gene are LNHDA and SQIVND (reference sequence). The CDR3 region is CASSGRTGGARAGELFF. Here the CDR3 DNA reads TGTGCCAGTAGTGGACGGACAGGGGGCGCCCGGGCCGGGGAGCTGTTTTTT. The variable domain in full, completed from reference TRBV19 and TRBJ2-2, reads DGGITQSPKYLFRKEGQNVTLSCEQNLNHDAMYWYRQDPGQGLRLIYYSQIVNDFQKGDIAEGYSVSREKKESFPLTVTSAQKNPTAFYLCASSGRTGGARAGELFFGEGSRLTVL.

J is TRBJ2-7 and V is TRBV10-3; 9 positions agree with TRBD2. The CDR3 length is 15 residues. V shed 5 bases and J 1 base; nucleotides not matched to a gene: 6. Germline values: CDR1 ENHRY, CDR2 SYGVKD. CDR3 loop: CAISTRTSASYEQYF. Here the CDR3 DNA reads TGTGCCATCAGTACTCGGACTAGCGCGTCCTACGAGCAGTACTTC.

The V gene is TRBV6-1, the J gene TRBJ1-5, with TRBD1 identical over 9 bases. CDR3 length equals 15 residues. The trim removed 7 bases at V and 6 bases at J, leaving 10 bases unmatched. Germline V gene sequence: CDR1 MNHNS, CDR2 SASEGT. The CDR3 loop is CASKPGQGGSQPQHF. CDR3 nucleotide sequence: TGTGCCAGCAAACCGGGACAGGGTGGGTCTCAGCCCCAGCATTTT.

This clone was counted only a few times. The rearrangement joins TRBV9 to TRBJ1-2; no clear D. Germline lookup yields CDR1 SGDLS and CDR2 YYNGEE. Trimming stripped 3 bases from V and 5 bases from J, with 14 bases between. The CDR3 runs 14 residues. CDR3 nucleotide sequence: TGTGCCAGCAGCGCGGGAGACGGAATATATGGCTACACCTTC. This encodes CASSAGDGIYGYTF.

The chain carries TRBV5-6 and TRBJ1-2, with TRBD1 matching 10 bases. V was pared by 6 bases and J by 8 bases, with 13 bases of the junction left unmatched. The CDR3 sequence is 15 residues long. In germline, CDR1 is SGHDT, CDR2 YYEEEE. CDR3 residues: CASTNVGTGAAGYTF. In nucleotides, the CDR3 is TGTGCCAGCACGAATGTTGGGACAGGGGCTGCAGGCTACACCTTC.

V and J are TRBV4-1 and TRBJ1-6; D unresolved. The CDR3 has 15 amino acids. Trimming stripped 2 bases from V and 9 bases from J, with 14 bases between. Germline V CDR1 and CDR2: MGHRA, YSYEKL. DNA for the CDR3: TGCGCCAGCAGCCAAACCGTCTCAGGCCTTTCACCCCTCCACTTT. Translation gives CASSQTVSGLSPLHF.

This sequence joins TRBV4-3 and TRBJ2-1; D possibly corresponds to TRBD2 (5 bases). V lost 4 bases and J lost 2, with 24 bases in between. The V gene's germline CDR1 is LGHNA and CDR2 YSLEER. There are 19 residues in the CDR3. The CDR3 DNA reads as TGCGCCAGCAGCCCAGGTTGGGTGGGGAGACTACCCCCCTACAATGAGCAGTTCTTC. Protein sequence: CASSPGWVGRLPPYNEQFF.

This clone appeared a single time. The J gene is TRBJ1-4, the V gene TRBV19; 7 bases map to TRBD1. CDR3 length: 15 amino acids. CDR1 LNHDA and CDR2 SQIVND come from the germline V gene (reference sequence). V lost 5 bases and J lost 7; bases outside the gene matches: 10. DNA of the CDR3: TGTGCCAGTAGTCCCACAGGGGACGGTGGTGAAAAACTGTTTTTT. It translates to CASSPTGDGGEKLFF.

This clone appeared once. This chain connects TRBV5-1 to TRBJ1-4; tentatively, D is TRBD1 (5 bases). With 2 bases removed from V and 0 bases from J, the gap between germline ends came to 11 bases. This CDR3 comprises 16 residues. Germline CDR1 SGHRS, CDR2 YFSETQ. The CDR3 DNA reads TGCGCCAGCAGCTTACTTACAGGCGCAACTAATGAAAAACTGTTTTTT. Translation: CASSLLTGATNEKLFF.

This chain's CDR3 is CASSIWDRGTDTQYF. CDR3 nucleotides: TGTGCCAGTAGTATCTGGGACAGGGGGACAGATACGCAGTATTTT. This chain uses TRBV19 with TRBJ2-3; 11 nucleotides align to TRBD1. There are 15 residues in the CDR3. Germline V CDR1 and CDR2: LNHDA, SQIVND (reference sequence). After removal of 3 bases from V and 3 bases from J, the junction contained 2 bases not matched to a gene.

The chain joins TRBV27 to TRBJ2-3; 7 nucleotides line up with TRBD1. Trimming cost V 5 bases and J 0 bases; bases outside gene matches: 14. Germline CDR1 MNHEY, CDR2 SMNVEV (reference sequence). CDR3 length: 18 amino acids. CDR3 nucleotides: TGTGCCAGCAGTATACGCCACTTTACAGGGGTCAGCACAGATACGCAGTATTTT. This translates into CASSIRHFTGVSTDTQYF.

About this clone: Germline and junction disagree at one end, which may indicate a read error. The V and J genes are TRBV11-2 and TRBJ2-5; TRBD2 matches 11 bases. The CDR3 covers 14 residues. Germline loops: CDR1 SGHAT, CDR2 FQNNGV. CDR3 sequence reads: CASSLAGGRETQYF. The CDR3 region has the DNA TGTGCCAGCAGTTTAGCGGGAGGGAGAGAGACCCAGTACTTC.

This clone was detected only a few times. The rearrangement joins TRBV7-2 to TRBJ2-5; 11 bases align to TRBD1. J lost 1 base, V lost 0 bases, and 4 bases had no gene match. The CDR3 totals 17 residues. The germline gives CDR1 SGHTA, CDR2 FQGNSA. The CDR3 loop is CASSLAGTGGAQETQYF. The CDR3 region has the DNA TGTGCCAGCAGCTTAGCCGGGACAGGGGGGGCCCAAGAGACCCAGTACTTC.

The chain uses TRBV7-9 and TRBJ1-1; D may be TRBD1 (6 bases). Germline CDR1 reads SEHNR; CDR2 reads FQNEAQ (reference sequence). V gave up 7 bases and J gave up 5 bases, with 17 bases separating them. The CDR3 runs to 14 residues. The CDR3 DNA sequence: TGTGCCAGCACCCCCCGGGAGGGGGGTACTGAAGCTTTCTTT. It translates to CASTPREGGTEAFF.

This clone was counted a few times. The chain recombines TRBV7-9 with TRBJ2-5, with TRBD1 as a possible D gene (6 bases). This CDR3 is built from 14 residues. The V end lost 8 bases, the J end lost 5 bases, and 18 bases lay between the germline ends. Germline CDR1 is SEHNR and CDR2 is FQNEAQ (reference sequence). CDR3 region: CASYFTGPVETQYF. The CDR3 nucleotides are TGTGCCAGCTACTTCACAGGGCCCGTGGAGACCCAGTACTTC. Looking up the rest from reference TRBV7-9 and TRBJ2-5 gives the full variable domain: DTGVSQNPRHKITKRGQNVTFRCDPISEHNRLYWYRQTLGQGPEFLTYFQNEAQLEKSRLLSDRFSAERPKGSFSTLEIQRTEQGDSAMYLCASYFTGPVETQYFGPGTRLLVL.

The genes are TRBV7-2 and TRBJ1-2; tentative D call: TRBD1 (5 bases). V was pared by 1 base and J by 6 bases, with 15 bases between. Germline V lookup: CDR1 SGHTA, CDR2 FQGNSA. The CDR3 has 15 residues. CDR3 DNA: TGTGCCAGCAGCTTAGGAGGTGCGGACATCCATGGCTACACCTTC. As protein: CASSLGGADIHGYTF.